Sequencing of this TCR beta chain was carried out in a study of blood T cell repertoires in COVID-19. Study as a whole: The samples span acute and convalescent COVID-19 from the United States, Italy and Spain. PBMCs, B-cell-depleted T cells, or T cells provided the cDNA or gDNA that made up the material.

In the original analysis: Estimation of nucleated cell counts was performed using reference gene primer amplification. The protocol was immunoSEQ multiplex PCR, while the TCRdb copy is restricted to in-frame clones and leaves out a portion. That table furnishes V, J and clone size, whereas the DNA furnished D and trimming. The sample carries approximately 230,000 clones, around 90% recorded once. The CDR3 has 16 amino acids. Trimming shortened V by 0 bases and J by 0 bases, and 10 bases separated the two germline ends. In germline, CDR1 is SGHRS, CDR2 YFSETQ. Sequencing was performed on PBMCs or T cells enriched from blood (not recorded which). This clonotype was obtained from a woman aged 45-65 years with acute COVID-19. The chain is built from TRBV5-1 and TRBJ1-3, with D tentatively TRBD1 (6 bases). In nucleotides, the CDR3 is TGCGCCAGCAGCTTGGGCCGGACAGTCTCTGGAAACACCATATATTTT. This encodes CASSLGRTVSGNTIYF.